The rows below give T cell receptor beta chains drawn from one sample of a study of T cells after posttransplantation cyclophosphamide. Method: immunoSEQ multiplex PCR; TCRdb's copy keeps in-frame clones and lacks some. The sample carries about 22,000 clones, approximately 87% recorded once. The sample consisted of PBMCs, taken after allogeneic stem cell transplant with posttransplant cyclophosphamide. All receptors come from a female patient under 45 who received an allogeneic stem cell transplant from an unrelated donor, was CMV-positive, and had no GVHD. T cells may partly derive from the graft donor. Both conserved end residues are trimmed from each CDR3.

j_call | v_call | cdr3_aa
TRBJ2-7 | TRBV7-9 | ASSPTSGFHEQY
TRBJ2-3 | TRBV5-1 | ASSSGTAADTQY
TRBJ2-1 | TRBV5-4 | ASSPEGLSLGQF
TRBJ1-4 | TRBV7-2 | ASSSYRGANEKLF
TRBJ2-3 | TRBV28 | ASSLYGQGVATDTQY
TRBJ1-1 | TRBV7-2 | ASSLTGGSGNTEAF
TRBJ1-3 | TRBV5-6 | ASSQGGNTIY
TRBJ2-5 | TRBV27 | ASSSLGTGRLETQY
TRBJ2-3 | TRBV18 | ASSPGASLGLTDTQY
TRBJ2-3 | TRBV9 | ASSGEGASTDTQY
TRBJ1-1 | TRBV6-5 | ASSRQGGWGTEAF
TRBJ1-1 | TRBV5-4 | ASTVPGNTEAF
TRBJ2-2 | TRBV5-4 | ASSLRATRELF
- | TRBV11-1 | ASSFGTPGNEQY
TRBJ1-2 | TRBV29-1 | SVGSPGVDYGYT
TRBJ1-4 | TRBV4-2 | ASSQEEGLEGEKLF
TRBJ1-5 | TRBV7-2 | ASSSRAGLNQPQH
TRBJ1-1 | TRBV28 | ASSSVRRVKAF
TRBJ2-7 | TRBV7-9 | ASSAGLPYEQY
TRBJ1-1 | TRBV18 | ASSPLQVSNTEAF
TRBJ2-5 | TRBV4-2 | ASSQADRLAGERIVETQY
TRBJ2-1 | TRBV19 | ASSISRDKGNEQF
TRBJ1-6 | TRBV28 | ASSLIKGGQTFNSPLH
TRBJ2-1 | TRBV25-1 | ASRGTGDRYNEQF
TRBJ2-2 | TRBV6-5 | ASSYSGPSGELF
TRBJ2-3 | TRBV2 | AGRAGVTTDTQY
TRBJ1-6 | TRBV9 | ASNGQEGSPLH
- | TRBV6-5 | ASSSPGREIYEQY
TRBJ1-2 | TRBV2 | ASSEEGNPNYGYT
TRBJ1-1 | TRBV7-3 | ASSLIAGGNTEAF
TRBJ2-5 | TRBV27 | ASSLRWGGPETQY
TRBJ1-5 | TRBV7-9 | ASSPGQGAFQPQH
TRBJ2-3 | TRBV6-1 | ASIEGGPPTDTQY
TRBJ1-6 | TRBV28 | ASSATSSYNSPLH
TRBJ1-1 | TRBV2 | ASSRRVNTEAF
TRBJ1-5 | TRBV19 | ASSMSRGNQPQH
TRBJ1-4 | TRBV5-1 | ASSLARGNQTPEKLF
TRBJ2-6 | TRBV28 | ASSQMGLAGGLGVLT
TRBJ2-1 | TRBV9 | ASSPKTGLSSYNEQF
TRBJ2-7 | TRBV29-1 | SGSTWAAGFHEQY
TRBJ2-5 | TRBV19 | ASSNALWRGDQETQY
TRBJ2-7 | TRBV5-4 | ASSRDRLYEQY
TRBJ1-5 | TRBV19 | ASSKARGLFNSNQPQH
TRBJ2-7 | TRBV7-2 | ASSLDSSYEQY
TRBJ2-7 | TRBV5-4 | ASTSGASGGLYEQY
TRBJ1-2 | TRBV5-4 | ASSLVVVAGTGEGYT
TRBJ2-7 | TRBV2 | ASSEEGATYEQY
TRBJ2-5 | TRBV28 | ASIRGGVHETQY
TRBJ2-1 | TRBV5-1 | ASSSPGLASNEQF
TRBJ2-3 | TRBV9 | ASSSREDPRTDTQY
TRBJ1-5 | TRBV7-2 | ASSLAPGGTQPQH
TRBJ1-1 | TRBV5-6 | ASSLVTGANTEAF
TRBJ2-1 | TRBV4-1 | ASSYYLYNEQF
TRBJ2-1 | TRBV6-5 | ASRTSGDSYNEQF
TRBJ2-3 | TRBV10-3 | AISERGDTDTQY
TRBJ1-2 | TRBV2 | ASSAGQGVYGYT